Sequencing of this T cell receptor beta chain was carried out in a study of lymphopenia after photon versus proton radiotherapy. As regards this clone: Its target is unknown.

Some clones are missing from TCRdb's copy, which holds only in-frame ones; the method was immunoSEQ multiplex PCR. Here the sample spans tens of thousands of clones, 70% to 90% being singletons. Findings and limits, study-wide: Larger post-nadir TCR diversity loss correlated inversely with survival in deceased patients. Photon-treated patients lost naive T cells and TCR diversity; proton-treated stayed stable.

This receptor was identified in a man in his forties or fifties with gastric cancer. The sample consisted of peripheral blood, taken from a patient treated with photon-based radiotherapy.

CDR3 in amino acids: CASSPAGERDGYTF. The CDR3 DNA follows: TGCGCCAGCAGCCCGGCAGGGGAGAGAGATGGCTACACCTTC. The rearrangement links TRBV5-1 to TRBJ1-2, with D possibly matching TRBD1 (6 bases). CDR3 length: 14 residues. Trimming took off 4 bases at V and 6 bases at J, with 16 bases between the two ends. The V gene's germline CDR1 is SGHRS and CDR2 YFSETQ.